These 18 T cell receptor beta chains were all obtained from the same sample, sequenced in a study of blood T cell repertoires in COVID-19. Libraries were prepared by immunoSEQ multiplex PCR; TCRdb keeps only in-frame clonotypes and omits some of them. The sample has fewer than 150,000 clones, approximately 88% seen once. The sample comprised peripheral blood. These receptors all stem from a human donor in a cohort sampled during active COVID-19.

Written as DNA, the CDR3 is TGTGCCAGCAGCGCGACCGGGACAAGCACCGGGGAGCTGTTTTTT. Translating it yields CASSATGTSTGELFF. The chain is built from TRBV9 and TRBJ2-2; TRBD1 is a possible D gene (6 bases). Trimming removed 3 bases at V and 4 bases at J, with 13 bases between. Germline values: CDR1 SGDLS, CDR2 YYNGEE. The CDR3 runs to 15 residues.

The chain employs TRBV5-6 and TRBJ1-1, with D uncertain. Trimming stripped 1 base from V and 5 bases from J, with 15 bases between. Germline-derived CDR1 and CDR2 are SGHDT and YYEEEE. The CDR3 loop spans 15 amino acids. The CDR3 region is CASSLSPTGETEAFF. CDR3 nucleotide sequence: TGTGCCAGCAGCTTGAGCCCCACCGGGGAAACTGAAGCTTTCTTT. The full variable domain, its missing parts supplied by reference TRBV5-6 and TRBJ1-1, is DAGVTQSPTHLIKTRGQQVTLRCSPKSGHDTVSWYQQALGQGPQFIFQYYEEEERQRGNFPDRFSGHQFPNYSSELNVNALLLGDSALYLCASSLSPTGETEAFFGQGTRLTVV.

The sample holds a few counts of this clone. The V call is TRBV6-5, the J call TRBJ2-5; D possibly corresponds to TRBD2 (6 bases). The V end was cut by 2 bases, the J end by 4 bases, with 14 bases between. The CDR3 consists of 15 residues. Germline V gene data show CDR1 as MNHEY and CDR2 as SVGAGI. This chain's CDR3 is CASSYSPLGGETQYF. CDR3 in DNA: TGTGCCAGCAGTTACAGTCCCCTGGGGGGAGAGACCCAGTACTTC.

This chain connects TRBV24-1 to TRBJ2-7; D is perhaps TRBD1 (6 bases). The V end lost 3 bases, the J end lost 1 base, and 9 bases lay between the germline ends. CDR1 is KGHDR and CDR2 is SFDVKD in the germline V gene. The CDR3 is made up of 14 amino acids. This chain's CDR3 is CATSDPGTSYEQYF. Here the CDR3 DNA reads TGTGCCACCAGTGATCCCGGGACATCCTACGAGCAGTACTTC.

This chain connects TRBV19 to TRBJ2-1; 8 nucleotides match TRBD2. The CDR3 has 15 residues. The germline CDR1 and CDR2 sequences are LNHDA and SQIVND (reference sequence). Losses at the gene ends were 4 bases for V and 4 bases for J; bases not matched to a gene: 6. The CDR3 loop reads CASSTNGGGYNEQFF. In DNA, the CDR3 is TGTGCCAGTAGTACTAACGGGGGGGGTTACAATGAGCAGTTCTTC.

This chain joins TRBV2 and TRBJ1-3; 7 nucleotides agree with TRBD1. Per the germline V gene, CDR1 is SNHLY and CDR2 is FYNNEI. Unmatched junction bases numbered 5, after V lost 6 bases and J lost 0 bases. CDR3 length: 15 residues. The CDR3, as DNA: TGTGCCAGCAGGGCAGGGACAGACTCTGGAAACACCATATATTTT. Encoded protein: CASRAGTDSGNTIYF. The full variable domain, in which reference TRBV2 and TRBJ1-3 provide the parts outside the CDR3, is EPEVTQTPSHQVTQMGQEVILRCVPISNHLYFYWYRQILGQKVEFLVSFYNNEISEKSEIFDDQFSVERPDGSNFTLKIRSTKLEDSAMYFCASRAGTDSGNTIYFGEGSWLTVV.

This CDR3 is CASSLSGQGFGSNSPLHF. CDR3 nucleotide sequence: TGTGCCAGCAGCTTATCCGGACAGGGGTTTGGGTCGAATTCACCCCTCCACTTT. The chain combines TRBV5-5 with TRBJ1-6, with TRBD1 matching over 9 bases. The CDR3 is 18 residues long. V lost 2 bases to trimming and J lost 7 bases; unmatched junction nucleotides: 13. CDR1 is SGHKS and CDR2 is YYEKEE in the germline V gene (reference sequence).

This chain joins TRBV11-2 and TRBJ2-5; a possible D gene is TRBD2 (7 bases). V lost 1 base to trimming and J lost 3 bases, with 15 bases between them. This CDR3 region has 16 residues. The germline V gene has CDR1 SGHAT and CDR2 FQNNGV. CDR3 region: CASSLGVQGGKETQYF. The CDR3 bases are TGTGCCAGCAGCTTAGGGGTACAGGGAGGGAAAGAGACCCAGTACTTC. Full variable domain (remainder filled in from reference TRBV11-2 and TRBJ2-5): EAGVAQSPRYKIIEKRQSVAFWCNPISGHATLYWYQQILGQGPKLLIQFQNNGVVDDSQLPKDRFSAERLKGVDSTLKIQPAKLEDSAVYLCASSLGVQGGKETQYFGPGTRLLVL.

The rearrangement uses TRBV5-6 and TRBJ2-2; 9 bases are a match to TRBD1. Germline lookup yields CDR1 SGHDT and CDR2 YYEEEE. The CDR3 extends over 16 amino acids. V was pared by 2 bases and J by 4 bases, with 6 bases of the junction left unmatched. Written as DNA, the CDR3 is TGTGCCAGCAGCTTCCCAACAGGGGGCGGCACCGGGGAGCTGTTTTTT. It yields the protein CASSFPTGGGTGELFF.

Written as DNA, the CDR3 is TGTGCCAGCTCACCGACCCAGGGGGCGAGCTATGGCTACACCTTC. It encodes CASSPTQGASYGYTF. This sequence joins TRBV18 and TRBJ1-2; 8 nucleotides match TRBD1. The V gene's germline CDR1 is KGHSH and CDR2 LQKENI. The CDR3 has 15 amino acids. With 3 bases clipped from V and 4 bases from J, the junction kept 7 bases outside the gene matches.

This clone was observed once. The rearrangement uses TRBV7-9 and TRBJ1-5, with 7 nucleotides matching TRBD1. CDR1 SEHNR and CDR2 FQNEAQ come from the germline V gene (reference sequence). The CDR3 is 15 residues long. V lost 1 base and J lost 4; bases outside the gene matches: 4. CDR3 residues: CASSLEGGLNQPQHF. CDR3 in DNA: TGTGCCAGCAGCTTAGAAGGGGGCCTAAATCAGCCCCAGCATTTT.

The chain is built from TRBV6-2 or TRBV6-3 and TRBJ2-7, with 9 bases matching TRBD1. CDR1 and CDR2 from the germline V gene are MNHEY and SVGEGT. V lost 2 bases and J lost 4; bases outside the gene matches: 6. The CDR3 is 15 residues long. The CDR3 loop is CASSYRPGQGYEQYF. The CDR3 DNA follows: TGTGCCAGCAGTTACCGACCGGGACAGGGTTACGAGCAGTACTTC.

The CDR3 bases are TGTGCCAGCAGTTCAAGGAGGTGGACTGAAGCTTTCTTT. Its protein is CASSSRRWTEAFF. This chain uses TRBV6-2 or TRBV6-3 with TRBJ1-1, with D uncertain. V lost 4 bases and J lost 5, with 11 bases in between. Looked up from germline, CDR1 is MNHEY and CDR2 is SVGEGT. CDR3 length: 13 amino acids.

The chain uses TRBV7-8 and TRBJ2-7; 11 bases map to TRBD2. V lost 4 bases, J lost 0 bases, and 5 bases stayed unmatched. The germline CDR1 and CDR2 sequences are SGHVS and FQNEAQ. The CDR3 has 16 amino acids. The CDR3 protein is CASSSTSGGLSYEQYF. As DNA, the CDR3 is TGTGCCAGCAGCTCAACTAGCGGGGGCCTCTCCTACGAGCAGTACTTC. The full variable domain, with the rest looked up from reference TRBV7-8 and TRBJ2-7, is GAGVSQSPRYKVAKRGQDVALRCDPISGHVSLFWYQQALGQGPEFLTYFQNEAQLDKSGLPSDRFFAERPEGSVSTLKIQRTQQEDSAVYLCASSSTSGGLSYEQYFGPGTRLTVT.

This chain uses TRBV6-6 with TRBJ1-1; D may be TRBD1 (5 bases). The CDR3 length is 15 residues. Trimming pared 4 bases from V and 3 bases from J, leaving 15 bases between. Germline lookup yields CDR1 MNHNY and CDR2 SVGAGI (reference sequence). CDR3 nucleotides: TGTGCCAGCAGTTGGTTGGGACTGAGAGACACTGAAGCTTTCTTT. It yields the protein CASSWLGLRDTEAFF.

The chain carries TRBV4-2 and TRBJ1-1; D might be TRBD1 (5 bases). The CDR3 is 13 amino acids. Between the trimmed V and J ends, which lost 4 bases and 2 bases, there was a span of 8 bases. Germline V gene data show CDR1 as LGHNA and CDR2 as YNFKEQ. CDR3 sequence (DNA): TGTGCCAGCAGCCCTGGACAAAACACTGAAGCTTTCTTT. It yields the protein CASSPGQNTEAFF.

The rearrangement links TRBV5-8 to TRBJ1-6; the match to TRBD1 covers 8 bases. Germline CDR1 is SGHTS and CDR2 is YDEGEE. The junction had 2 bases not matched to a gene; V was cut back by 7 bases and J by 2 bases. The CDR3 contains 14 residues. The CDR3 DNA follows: TGTGCCAGCCAGGGGGCAACCTATAATTCACCCCTCCACTTT. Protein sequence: CASQGATYNSPLHF. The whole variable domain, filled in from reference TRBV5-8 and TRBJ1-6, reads EAGVTQSPTHLIKTRGQQATLRCSPISGHTSVYWYQQALGLGLQFLLWYDEGEERNRGNFPPRFSGRQFPNYSSELNVNALELEDSALYLCASQGATYNSPLHFGNGTRLTVT.

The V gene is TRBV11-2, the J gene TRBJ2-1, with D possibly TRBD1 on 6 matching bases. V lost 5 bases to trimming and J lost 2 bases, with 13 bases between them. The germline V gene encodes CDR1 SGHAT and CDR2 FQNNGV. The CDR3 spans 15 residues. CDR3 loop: CASSRTVLTYNEQFF. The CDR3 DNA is TGTGCCAGCAGCAGGACAGTCTTAACCTACAATGAGCAGTTCTTC.